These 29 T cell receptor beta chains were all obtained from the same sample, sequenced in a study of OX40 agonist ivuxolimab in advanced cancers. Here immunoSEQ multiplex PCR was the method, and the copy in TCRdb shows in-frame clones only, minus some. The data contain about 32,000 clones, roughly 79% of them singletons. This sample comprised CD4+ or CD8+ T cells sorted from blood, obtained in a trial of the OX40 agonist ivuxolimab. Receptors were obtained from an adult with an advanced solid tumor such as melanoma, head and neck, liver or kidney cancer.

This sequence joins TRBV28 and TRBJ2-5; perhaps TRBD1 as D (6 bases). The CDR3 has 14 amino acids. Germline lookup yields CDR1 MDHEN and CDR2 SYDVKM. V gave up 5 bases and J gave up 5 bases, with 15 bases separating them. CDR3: CASSLTGWMETQYF. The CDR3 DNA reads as TGTGCCAGCAGTCTTACAGGGTGGATGGAGACCCAGTACTTC.

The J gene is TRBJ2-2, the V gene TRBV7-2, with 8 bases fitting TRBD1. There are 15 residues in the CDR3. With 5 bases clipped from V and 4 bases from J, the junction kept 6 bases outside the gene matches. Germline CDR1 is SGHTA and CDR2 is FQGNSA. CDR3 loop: CASSQLQGGTGELFF. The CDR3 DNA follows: TGTGCCAGCAGCCAATTACAGGGGGGCACCGGGGAGCTGTTTTTT.

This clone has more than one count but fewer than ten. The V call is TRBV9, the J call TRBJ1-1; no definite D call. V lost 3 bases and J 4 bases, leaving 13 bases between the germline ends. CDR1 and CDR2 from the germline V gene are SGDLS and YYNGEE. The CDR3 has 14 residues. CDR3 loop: CASSARGLSTEAFF. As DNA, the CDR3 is TGTGCCAGCAGCGCCCGCGGGCTTAGCACTGAAGCTTTCTTT.

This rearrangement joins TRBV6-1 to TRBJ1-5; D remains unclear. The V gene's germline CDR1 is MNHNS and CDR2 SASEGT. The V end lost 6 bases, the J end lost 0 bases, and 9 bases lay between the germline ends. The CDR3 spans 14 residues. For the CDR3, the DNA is TGTGCCAGCAGGGGAGGTTTTAGCAATCAGCCCCAGCATTTT. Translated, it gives CASRGGFSNQPQHF.

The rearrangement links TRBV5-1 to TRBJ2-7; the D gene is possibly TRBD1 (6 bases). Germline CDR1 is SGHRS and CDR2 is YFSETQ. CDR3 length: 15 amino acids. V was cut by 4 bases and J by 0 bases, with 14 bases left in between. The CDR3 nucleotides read TGCGCCAGCAGCCTTGGCACGACAGGCTCCTACGAGCAGTACTTC. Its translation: CASSLGTTGSYEQYF.

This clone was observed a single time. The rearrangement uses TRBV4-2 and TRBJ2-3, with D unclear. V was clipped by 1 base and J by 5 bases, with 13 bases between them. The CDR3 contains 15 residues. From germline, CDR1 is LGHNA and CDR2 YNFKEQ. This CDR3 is CASSQVGPLEDTQYF. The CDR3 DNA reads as TGTGCCAGCAGCCAAGTAGGACCGCTCGAAGATACGCAGTATTTT.

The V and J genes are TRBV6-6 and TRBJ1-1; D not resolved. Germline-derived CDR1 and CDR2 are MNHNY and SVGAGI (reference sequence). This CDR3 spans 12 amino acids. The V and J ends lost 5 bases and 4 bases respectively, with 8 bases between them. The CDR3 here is CASSSWGTEAFF. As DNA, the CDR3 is TGTGCCAGCAGTAGTTGGGGCACTGAAGCTTTCTTT.

CDR3 DNA sequence: TGCGCCAGCAGCCATTCAGACAGGCTCAGTCCCTACACCTTC. It specifies CASSHSDRLSPYTF. This rearrangement joins TRBV4-1 to TRBJ1-2, with a weak D call TRBD1 (6 bases). The CDR3 runs 14 residues. CDR1 MGHRA and CDR2 YSYEKL come from the germline V gene. Trimming removed 3 bases at V and 10 bases at J, with 18 bases between.

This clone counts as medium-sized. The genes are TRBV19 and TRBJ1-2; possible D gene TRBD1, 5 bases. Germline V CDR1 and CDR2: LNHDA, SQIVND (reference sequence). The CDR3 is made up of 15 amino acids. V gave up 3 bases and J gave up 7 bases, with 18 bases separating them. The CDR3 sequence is CASSISKAGRFGYTF. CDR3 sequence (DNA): TGTGCCAGTAGTATTAGCAAGGCAGGGAGATTTGGCTACACCTTC.

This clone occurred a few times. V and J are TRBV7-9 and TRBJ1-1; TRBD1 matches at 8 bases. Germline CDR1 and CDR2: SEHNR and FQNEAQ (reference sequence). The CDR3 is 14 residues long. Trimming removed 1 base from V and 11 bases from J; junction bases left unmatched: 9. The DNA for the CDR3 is TGTGCCAGCAGCTTAGGACAGGGGACTCTCGTCGCTTTCTTT. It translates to CASSLGQGTLVAFF.

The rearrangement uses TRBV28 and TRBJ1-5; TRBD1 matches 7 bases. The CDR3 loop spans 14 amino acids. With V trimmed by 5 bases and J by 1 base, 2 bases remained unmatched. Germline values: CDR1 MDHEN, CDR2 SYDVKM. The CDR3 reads CASSQGGSNQPQHF. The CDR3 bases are TGTGCCAGCAGTCAGGGGGGCAGCAATCAGCCCCAGCATTTT. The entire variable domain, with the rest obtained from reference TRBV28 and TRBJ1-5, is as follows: DVKVTQSSRYLVKRTGEKVFLECVQDMDHENMFWYRQDPGLGLRLIYFSYDVKMKEKGDIPEGYSVSREKKERFSLILESASTNQTSMYLCASSQGGSNQPQHFGDGTRLSIL.

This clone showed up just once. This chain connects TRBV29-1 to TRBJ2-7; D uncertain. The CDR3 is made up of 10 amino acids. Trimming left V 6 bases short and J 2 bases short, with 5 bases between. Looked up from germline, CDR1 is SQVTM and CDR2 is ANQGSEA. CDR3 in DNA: TGCAGCGTCTTTACCTACGAGCAGTACTTC. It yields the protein CSVFTYEQYF.

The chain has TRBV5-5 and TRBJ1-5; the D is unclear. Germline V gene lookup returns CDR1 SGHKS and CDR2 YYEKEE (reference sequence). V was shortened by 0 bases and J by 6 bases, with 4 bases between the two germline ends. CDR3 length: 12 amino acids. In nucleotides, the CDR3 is TGTGCCAGCAGCTTGGGGGCTCAGCCCCAGCATTTT. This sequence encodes CASSLGAQPQHF.

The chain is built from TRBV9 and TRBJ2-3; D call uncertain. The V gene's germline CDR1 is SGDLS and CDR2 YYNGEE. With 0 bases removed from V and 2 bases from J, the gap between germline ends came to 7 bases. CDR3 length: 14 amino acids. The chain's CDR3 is CASSVESDTDTQYF. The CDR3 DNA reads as TGTGCCAGCAGCGTAGAGTCAGACACAGATACGCAGTATTTT.

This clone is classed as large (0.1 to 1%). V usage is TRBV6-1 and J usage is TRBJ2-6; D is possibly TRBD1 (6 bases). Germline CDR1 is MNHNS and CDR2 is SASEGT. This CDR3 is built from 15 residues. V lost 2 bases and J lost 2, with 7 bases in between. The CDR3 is CASSENRAGANVLTF. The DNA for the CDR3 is TGTGCCAGCAGTGAAAACAGGGCTGGGGCCAACGTCCTGACTTTC.

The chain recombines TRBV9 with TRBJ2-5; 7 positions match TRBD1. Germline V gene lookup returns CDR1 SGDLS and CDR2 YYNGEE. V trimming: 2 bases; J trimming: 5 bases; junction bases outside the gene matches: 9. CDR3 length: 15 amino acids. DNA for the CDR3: TGTGCCAGCAGCGTCGGGACAGCCTCCGGGGAGACCCAGTACTTC. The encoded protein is CASSVGTASGETQYF. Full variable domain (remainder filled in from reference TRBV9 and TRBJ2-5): DSGVTQTPKHLITATGQRVTLRCSPRSGDLSVYWYQQSLDQGLQFLIQYYNGEERAKGNILERFSAQQFPDLHSELNLSSLELGDSALYFCASSVGTASGETQYFGPGTRLLVL.

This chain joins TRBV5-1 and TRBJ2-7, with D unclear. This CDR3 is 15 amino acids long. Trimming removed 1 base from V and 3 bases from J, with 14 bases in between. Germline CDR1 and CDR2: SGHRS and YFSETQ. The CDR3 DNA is TGCGCCAGCAGCTTGATGTGGCAGGTCCACTACGAGCAGTACTTC. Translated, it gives CASSLMWQVHYEQYF.

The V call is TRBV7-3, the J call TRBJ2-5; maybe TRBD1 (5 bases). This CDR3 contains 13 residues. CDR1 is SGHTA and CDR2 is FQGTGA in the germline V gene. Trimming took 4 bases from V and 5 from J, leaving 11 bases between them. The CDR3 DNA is TGTGCCAGCAGCTGGACCTGGGGCGAGACCCAGTACTTC. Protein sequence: CASSWTWGETQYF.

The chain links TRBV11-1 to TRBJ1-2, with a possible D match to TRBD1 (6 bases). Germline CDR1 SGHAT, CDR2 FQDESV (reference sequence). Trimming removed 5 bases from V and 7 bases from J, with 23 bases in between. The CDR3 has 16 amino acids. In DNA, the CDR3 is TGTGCCAGCAGCCCCTCCTACTACGGGGGGCAAGGTGGCTACACCTTC. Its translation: CASSPSYYGGQGGYTF.

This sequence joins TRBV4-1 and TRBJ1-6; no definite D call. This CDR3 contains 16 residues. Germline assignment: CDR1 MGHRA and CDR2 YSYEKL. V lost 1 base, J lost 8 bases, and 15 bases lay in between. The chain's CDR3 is CASSQGSGSQDSPLHF. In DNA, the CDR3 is TGCGCCAGCAGCCAAGGGTCGGGGTCACAAGATTCACCCCTCCACTTT.

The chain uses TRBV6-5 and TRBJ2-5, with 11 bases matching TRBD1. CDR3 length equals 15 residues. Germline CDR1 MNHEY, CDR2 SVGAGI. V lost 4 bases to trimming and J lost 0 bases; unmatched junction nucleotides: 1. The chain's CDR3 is CASSWDRGYQETQYF. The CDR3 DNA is TGTGCCAGCAGTTGGGACAGGGGGTACCAAGAGACCCAGTACTTC.

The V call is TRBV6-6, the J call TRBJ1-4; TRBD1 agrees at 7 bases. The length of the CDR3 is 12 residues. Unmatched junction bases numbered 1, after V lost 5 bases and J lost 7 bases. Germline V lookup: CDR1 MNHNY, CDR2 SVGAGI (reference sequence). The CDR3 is CASSTGVEKLFF. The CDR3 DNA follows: TGTGCCAGCAGTACAGGGGTTGAAAAACTGTTTTTT.

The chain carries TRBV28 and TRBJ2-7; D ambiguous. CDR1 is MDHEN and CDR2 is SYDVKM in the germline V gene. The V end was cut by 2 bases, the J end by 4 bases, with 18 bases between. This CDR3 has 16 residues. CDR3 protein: CASSLGSIDLGYEQYF. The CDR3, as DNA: TGTGCCAGCAGTTTAGGCAGTATTGATCTCGGATACGAGCAGTACTTC.

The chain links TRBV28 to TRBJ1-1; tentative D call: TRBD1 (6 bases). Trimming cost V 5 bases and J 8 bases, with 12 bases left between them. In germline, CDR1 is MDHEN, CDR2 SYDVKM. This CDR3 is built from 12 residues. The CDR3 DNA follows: TGTGCCAGCAGTACCCGCGGACAGGAAGCTTTCTTT. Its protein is CASSTRGQEAFF.

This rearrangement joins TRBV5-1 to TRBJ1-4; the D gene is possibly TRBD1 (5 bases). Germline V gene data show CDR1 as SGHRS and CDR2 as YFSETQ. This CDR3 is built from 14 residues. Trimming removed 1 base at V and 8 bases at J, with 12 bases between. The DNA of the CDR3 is TGCGCCAGCAGCTTGTGGGGCGCAGGGGAAAAACTGTTTTTT. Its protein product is CASSLWGAGEKLFF. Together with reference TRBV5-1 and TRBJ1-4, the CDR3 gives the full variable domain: KAGVTQTPRYLIKTRGQQVTLSCSPISGHRSVSWYQQTPGQGLQFLFEYFSETQRNKGNFPGRFSGRQFSNSRSEMNVSTLELGDSALYLCASSLWGAGEKLFFGSGTQLSVL.

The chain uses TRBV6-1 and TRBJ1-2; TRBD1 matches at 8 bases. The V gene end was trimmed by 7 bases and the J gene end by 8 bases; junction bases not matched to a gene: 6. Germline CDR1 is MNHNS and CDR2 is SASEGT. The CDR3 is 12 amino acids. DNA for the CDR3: TGTGCCAGCAAAAACCCAGGGGGCGGCTACACCTTC. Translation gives CASKNPGGGYTF.

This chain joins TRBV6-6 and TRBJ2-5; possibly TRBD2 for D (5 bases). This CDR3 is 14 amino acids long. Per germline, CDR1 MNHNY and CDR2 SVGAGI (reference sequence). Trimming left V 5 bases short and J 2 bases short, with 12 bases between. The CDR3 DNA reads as TGTGCCAGCAGTACACTAGGTTCACAAGAGACCCAGTACTTC. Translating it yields CASSTLGSQETQYF.

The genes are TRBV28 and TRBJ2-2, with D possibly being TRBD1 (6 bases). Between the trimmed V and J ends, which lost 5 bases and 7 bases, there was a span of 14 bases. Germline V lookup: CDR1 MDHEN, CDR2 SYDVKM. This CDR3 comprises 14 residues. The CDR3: CASSEQGSGGELFF. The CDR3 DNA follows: TGTGCCAGCAGTGAACAGGGAAGCGGCGGGGAGCTGTTTTTT.

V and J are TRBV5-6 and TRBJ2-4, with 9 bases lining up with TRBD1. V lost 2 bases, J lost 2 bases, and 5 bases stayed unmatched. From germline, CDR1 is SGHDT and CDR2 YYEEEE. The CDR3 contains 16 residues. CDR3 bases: TGTGCCAGCAGCTTTAAACAGGGGGCTTCCAAAAACATTCAGTACTTC. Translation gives CASSFKQGASKNIQYF.